This TCR beta chain derives from a study of cytomegalovirus exposure and HLA in healthy donors. Study-level background: Just over 80% of roughly 430 genotyped donors fell in the Caucasian-associated ancestry cluster.

PCR primers comprised 60 Vbeta and 13 Jbeta primers. Measured with immunoSEQ multiplex PCR; TCRdb has only the in-frame clones, and not every one. The sample lists 150,000 to 200,000 clones; approximately 80% were seen once. All donors participated as healthy donors of bone marrow. At collection, donors were nominally healthy, but unrecorded immune exposures were probable. For this clone: Its antigen is unidentified.

The study's findings and limits: The only immune exposure information that was available was CMV serostatus.

The sequence derives from a man aged 18 to 35 in good health and CMV-seronegative. The sequencing sample was made of PBMCs.

The CDR3 reads CASSVGRGTQYF. The CDR3 DNA reads TGTGCCAGCAGCGTAGGGCGGGGGACGCAGTATTTT. J is TRBJ2-3 and V is TRBV9; TRBD2 matches 7 bases. The germline V gene has CDR1 SGDLS and CDR2 YYNGEE. Trimming cost V 0 bases and J 9 bases; bases outside gene matches: 1. The CDR3 is made up of 12 amino acids. Combining the CDR3 with reference TRBV9 and TRBJ2-3 gives the whole variable domain DSGVTQTPKHLITATGQRVTLRCSPRSGDLSVYWYQQSLDQGLQFLIQYYNGEERAKGNILERFSAQQFPDLHSELNLSSLELGDSALYFCASSVGRGTQYFGPGTRLTVL.